The 32 T cell receptor beta chains listed next were all sequenced from one sample in a study of blood T cell repertoires in COVID-19. TCRdb keeps only in-frame clones here, not all; method: immunoSEQ multiplex PCR. The table shows around 270,000 clones, with around 87% occurring only once. Sequenced: peripheral blood. The receptors were sampled from a woman aged 55-69 years with COVID-19, enrolled during active disease.

Regarding this clone: This same CDR3 is encoded by further DNA sequences in the sample. V gene TRBV6-5 combines with J gene TRBJ1-3; perhaps TRBD1 as D (6 bases). Germline V lookup: CDR1 MNHEY, CDR2 SVGAGI. The CDR3 runs to 15 residues. Trimming took off 2 bases at V and 1 base at J, with 9 bases between the two ends. The CDR3 DNA is TGTGCCAGCAGTTACAGGGGGTCGTCTGGAAACACCATATATTTT. Protein: CASSYRGSSGNTIYF.

This clone was seen a handful of times. Other DNA sequences in this specimen translate into the identical CDR3. In nucleotides, the CDR3 is TGTGCCAGCAGCTTATCCGGTAGCACAGATACGCAGTATTTT. This sequence encodes CASSLSGSTDTQYF. The rearrangement joins TRBV7-3 to TRBJ2-3, with D uncertain. Germline loops: CDR1 SGHTA, CDR2 FQGTGA. Trimming stripped 2 bases from V and 0 bases from J, with 6 bases between. The CDR3 length is 14 residues.

The chain recombines TRBV11-2 with TRBJ2-1, with D tentatively TRBD2 (5 bases). The germline V and J ends were trimmed by 5 bases and 5 bases, with 16 bases remaining between them. Germline CDR1 SGHAT, CDR2 FQNNGV. This CDR3 has 15 residues. CDR3 bases: TGTGCCAGCAGCCGCAGCGGAACCCAGAACAATGAGCAGTTCTTC. Protein sequence: CASSRSGTQNNEQFF.

This sequence joins TRBV24-1 and TRBJ2-5, with TRBD1 identical over 10 bases. Per germline, CDR1 KGHDR and CDR2 SFDVKD. Trimming took 6 bases from V and 4 from J; bases not matched to a gene: 10. The CDR3 runs 16 residues. The CDR3 DNA is TGTGCCACCAGTAGTAGGGACAGGGGCCCGGGAGAGACCCAGTACTTC. Its translation is CATSSRDRGPGETQYF.

The chain carries TRBV25-1 and TRBJ1-4; weak D call: TRBD1 (6 bases). CDR1 and CDR2 from the germline V gene are MGHDK and SYGVNS. CDR3 length: 15 amino acids. Between the trimmed V and J ends, which lost 6 bases and 0 bases, there was a span of 11 bases. This CDR3 reads CASRQTGSTNEKLFF. In DNA form, the CDR3 reads TGTGCCAGCAGGCAGACAGGCTCAACTAATGAAAAACTGTTTTTT.

The chain uses TRBV11-2 and TRBJ2-7; the D gene is possibly TRBD2 (6 bases). V gave up 7 bases and J gave up 0 bases, with 13 bases separating them. The CDR3 contains 14 residues. CDR1 and CDR2 (germline): SGHAT, FQNNGV. The CDR3 is CASTLTGGSYEQYF. The CDR3 DNA follows: TGTGCCAGCACCCTAACCGGGGGCTCCTACGAGCAGTACTTC.

The chain combines TRBV24-1 with TRBJ2-1; D call uncertain. CDR3 length equals 16 residues. With 2 bases removed from V and 0 bases from J, the gap between germline ends came to 10 bases. Per germline, CDR1 KGHDR and CDR2 SFDVKD. The CDR3 DNA follows: TGTGCCACCAGTGATTCCGCGGCCCGCTCCTACAATGAGCAGTTCTTC. Translation gives CATSDSAARSYNEQFF.

This chain joins TRBV5-1 and TRBJ2-5, with 10 bases matching TRBD1. The V segment lost 4 bases and the J segment 10 bases; nucleotides outside the gene matches: 4. The CDR3 is 12 amino acids. The germline gives CDR1 SGHRS, CDR2 YFSETQ. Here the CDR3 reads CASSLGQGSQYF. CDR3 DNA sequence: TGCGCCAGCAGCCTGGGACAGGGGAGCCAGTACTTC. Drawing the rest from reference TRBV5-1 and TRBJ2-5, the complete variable domain is KAGVTQTPRYLIKTRGQQVTLSCSPISGHRSVSWYQQTPGQGLQFLFEYFSETQRNKGNFPGRFSGRQFSNSRSEMNVSTLELGDSALYLCASSLGQGSQYFGPGTRLLVL.

The J gene is TRBJ1-1, the V gene TRBV27, with D unresolved. V lost 7 bases to trimming and J lost 2 bases, with 14 bases between them. The CDR3 sequence is 14 residues long. Germline CDR1 MNHEY, CDR2 SMNVEV (reference sequence). CDR3 nucleotides: TGTGCCAGCACTCCCTCGCGTCGAAACACTGAAGCTTTCTTT. Its translation is CASTPSRRNTEAFF.

The chain couples TRBV5-4 to TRBJ2-1; 8 nucleotides align to TRBD2. From germline, CDR1 is SGHNT and CDR2 YYREEE (reference sequence). The CDR3 is 15 residues long. Trimming took 0 bases from V and 4 from J; bases not matched to a gene: 3. In nucleotides, the CDR3 is TGTGCCAGCAGCTTGGGGGGGACTAGTTACAATGAGCAGTTCTTC. Its protein product is CASSLGGTSYNEQFF.

V is TRBV4-1 and J is TRBJ2-1; a weak D match, TRBD2 (6 bases). CDR3 size: 15 residues. Germline V gene data show CDR1 as MGHRA and CDR2 as YSYEKL. The V end lost 4 bases, the J end lost 7 bases, and 17 bases lay between the germline ends. CDR3 bases: TGCGCCAGCAGCCGCACCGGGAGCGTTCGTAATGAGCAGTTCTTC. It is translated as CASSRTGSVRNEQFF.

The chain uses TRBV27 and TRBJ1-2; D is possibly TRBD1 (5 bases). V was pared by 10 bases and J by 4 bases, with 10 bases between. The CDR3 spans 11 residues. Per germline, CDR1 MNHEY and CDR2 SMNVEV (reference sequence). The CDR3 DNA follows: TGTGCCATTCGGGGGTCCTATGGCTACACCTTC. It specifies CAIRGSYGYTF.

This chain joins TRBV5-1 and TRBJ2-7; TRBD2 is a possible D gene (6 bases). CDR3 size: 14 residues. V lost 1 base and J 2 bases, leaving 10 bases between the germline ends. From germline, CDR1 is SGHRS and CDR2 YFSETQ. The CDR3 nucleotides read TGCGCCAGCAGCTTGATTGGCGGGACCTACGAGCAGTACTTC. This codes for CASSLIGGTYEQYF.

This chain uses TRBV30 with TRBJ2-1; TRBD2 aligns across 8 bases. J gave up 14 bases and V 6 bases, and 18 bases lay outside the gene matches. Germline CDR1 GTSNPN, CDR2 SVGIG (reference sequence). The length of the CDR3 is 14 residues. The CDR3 coding sequence is TGTGCCTGTATGAACAGCGGGAGAAACCCGAACGAGTTCTTC. Protein: CACMNSGRNPNEFF.

The rearrangement joins TRBV30 to TRBJ1-1; no clear D. Deletions cut 4 bases from V and 5 bases from J, with 11 bases between. CDR1 and CDR2 (germline): GTSNPN, SVGIG (reference sequence). The CDR3 is 12 amino acids. CDR3 DNA sequence: TGTGCCTGGACCCCGGGGAGGACTGAAGCTTTCTTT. Protein sequence: CAWTPGRTEAFF.

This sequence joins TRBV28 and TRBJ2-1, with D unclear. Trimming shortened V by 6 bases and J by 6 bases, and 12 bases separated the two germline ends. Germline CDR1 MDHEN, CDR2 SYDVKM. This CDR3 is 13 amino acids long. The CDR3 DNA sequence: TGTGCCAGCAGGAGTCCGGGTCGCAATGAGCAGTTCTTC. This sequence encodes CASRSPGRNEQFF.

V gene TRBV7-2 combines with J gene TRBJ2-2; D is possibly TRBD2 (6 bases). The CDR3 has 17 residues. Between the trimmed V and J ends, which lost 5 bases and 0 bases, there was a span of 16 bases. CDR1 is SGHTA and CDR2 is FQGNSA in the germline V gene. The CDR3 reads CASSPLDGSTNTGELFF. CDR3 nucleotide sequence: TGTGCCAGCAGCCCATTAGACGGGAGCACGAACACCGGGGAGCTGTTTTTT.

This clone was seen just once. The chain recombines TRBV6-5 with TRBJ1-2; D is ambiguous. This CDR3 contains 15 residues. Germline CDR1 and CDR2: MNHEY and SVGAGI. V shed 0 bases and J shed 4 bases, with 12 bases lying between them. This CDR3 reads CASSYSGRPSYGYTF. Written as DNA, the CDR3 is TGTGCCAGCAGTTACTCTGGCAGGCCCTCCTATGGCTACACCTTC.

The V gene is TRBV5-1, the J gene TRBJ1-5; tentatively, D is TRBD1 (6 bases). Germline V gives CDR1 SGHRS, CDR2 YFSETQ. This CDR3 region has 16 residues. Trimming took off 4 bases at V and 6 bases at J, with 20 bases between the two ends. Here the CDR3 DNA reads TGCGCCAGCAGCCCTGACCCCGGCAGGGGAAGTCAGCCCCAGCATTTT. Translated, it gives CASSPDPGRGSQPQHF.

In the case of this clone: An end of the junction does not agree with germline; a read error may underlie this. The rearrangement joins TRBV14 to TRBJ2-7; 14 bases match TRBD2. Germline CDR1 and CDR2: SGHDN and FVKESK. The CDR3 length is 16 residues. The CDR3 loop reads CAGSHVGTSGSSGQYF. The CDR3 bases are TGTGCCGGCAGCCATGTAGGGACTAGCGGGAGTTCGGGGCAGTACTTC.

CDR3 residues: CASSPTGNTGELFF. DNA of the CDR3: TGTGCCAGCAGCCCCACAGGGAACACCGGGGAGCTGTTTTTT. The chain uses TRBV6-2 or TRBV6-3 and TRBJ2-2; maybe TRBD1 (5 bases). The CDR3 is 14 amino acids. V was shortened by 6 bases and J by 1 base, with 9 bases between the two germline ends. Germline assignment: CDR1 MNHEY and CDR2 SVGEGT.

The J gene is TRBJ2-3, the V gene TRBV5-6; 9 positions agree with TRBD2. Trimming took 3 bases from V and 6 from J; bases not matched to a gene: 8. The length of the CDR3 is 15 residues. Germline V gene data show CDR1 as SGHDT and CDR2 as YYEEEE. CDR3 nucleotides: TGTGCCAGCAGCTCGACTAGCGGTGCTCGGGATACGCAGTATTTT. As protein: CASSSTSGARDTQYF.

This chain uses TRBV5-1 with TRBJ2-1; 13 bases fit TRBD2. With 4 bases clipped from V and 6 bases from J, the junction kept 10 bases outside the gene matches. Germline V gives CDR1 SGHRS, CDR2 YFSETQ. This CDR3 has 17 residues. The CDR3 here is CASSARTSGSGGNEQFF. CDR3 coding DNA: TGCGCCAGCAGCGCAAGGACTAGCGGGAGCGGCGGCAATGAGCAGTTCTTC. Looking up the rest from reference TRBV5-1 and TRBJ2-1 gives the full variable domain: KAGVTQTPRYLIKTRGQQVTLSCSPISGHRSVSWYQQTPGQGLQFLFEYFSETQRNKGNFPGRFSGRQFSNSRSEMNVSTLELGDSALYLCASSARTSGSGGNEQFFGPGTRLTVL.

V and J are TRBV6-5 and TRBJ2-7, with 7 bases fitting TRBD1. The junction had 6 bases not matched to a gene; V was cut back by 1 base and J by 3 bases. Germline assignment: CDR1 MNHEY and CDR2 SVGAGI. The CDR3 length is 15 residues. In nucleotides, the CDR3 is TGTGCCAGCAGTTACTTGGCGGCAGGGGGCTACGAGCAGTACTTC. Translation: CASSYLAAGGYEQYF.

The rearrangement uses TRBV30 and TRBJ1-4; D is unresolved. Germline lookup yields CDR1 GTSNPN and CDR2 SVGIG (reference sequence). The germline V and J ends were trimmed by 1 base and 13 bases, with 10 bases remaining between them. The CDR3 extends over 11 amino acids. CDR3 in amino acids: CAWSDTDRLFF. The CDR3 DNA reads TGTGCCTGGAGTGATACAGATCGACTGTTTTTT.

This clone has just a few counts. The gene calls are TRBV5-5 and TRBJ1-3; D might be TRBD1 (5 bases). CDR1 is SGHKS and CDR2 is YYEKEE in the germline V gene (reference sequence). V lost 1 base and J lost 3, with 14 bases in between. CDR3 length: 16 residues. The CDR3, as DNA: TGTGCCAGCAGCTTGAAGGTTTTGACAGATGGAAACACCATATATTTT. Translated, it gives CASSLKVLTDGNTIYF.

This chain links TRBV3-1 (or the pseudogene TRBV3-2) with TRBJ2-2, with 7 positions matching TRBD1. The ends lost 11 bases at V and 7 bases at J; junction bases unmatched: 10. The CDR3 runs 13 residues. Germline loops: CDR1 LGHDT, CDR2 YNNKEL (reference sequence). CDR3 protein: CAAQGFKGGELFF. In nucleotides, the CDR3 is TGTGCCGCACAGGGGTTTAAGGGCGGGGAGCTGTTTTTT.

This clone was seen a few times. The chain employs TRBV7-9 and TRBJ2-7; 7 positions match TRBD2. The germline gives CDR1 SEHNR, CDR2 FQNEAQ (reference sequence). This CDR3 spans 15 amino acids. Trimming cost V 2 bases and J 2 bases; bases outside gene matches: 6. The CDR3 loop reads CASSLRSGAAYEQYF. The CDR3 coding sequence is TGTGCCAGCAGCTTAAGGAGCGGGGCAGCCTACGAGCAGTACTTC.

The chain is built from TRBV5-1 and TRBJ1-4, with TRBD1 matching 9 bases. The CDR3 length is 15 residues. CDR1 and CDR2 (germline): SGHRS, YFSETQ. With V trimmed by 2 bases and J by 8 bases, 7 bases remained unmatched. The CDR3 coding sequence is TGCGCCAGCAGCTTAGCCGGGACAGGGTCAGAAAAACTGTTTTTT. Translating it yields CASSLAGTGSEKLFF.

The V and J genes are TRBV7-2 and TRBJ2-7; D is unresolved. V was shortened by 5 bases and J by 0 bases, with 11 bases between the two germline ends. The CDR3 has 14 residues. CDR1 and CDR2 (germline): SGHTA, FQGNSA. The CDR3 spells CASSLGTGSYEQYF. The CDR3 DNA follows: TGTGCCAGCAGCCTAGGTACGGGCTCCTACGAGCAGTACTTC.

This clone was seen once. CDR3 nucleotide sequence: TGTGCCAGCAGTGAGGCAGGGCATAGCAATCAGCCCCAGCATTTT. Translation: CASSEAGHSNQPQHF. The chain uses TRBV25-1 and TRBJ1-5, with D perhaps matching TRBD1 (5 bases). CDR3 size: 15 residues. The V gene's germline CDR1 is MGHDK and CDR2 SYGVNS. Trimming pared 3 bases from V and 0 bases from J, leaving 9 bases between.

The chain carries TRBV6-1 and TRBJ1-5; D gene unclear. The CDR3 loop spans 15 amino acids. Germline CDR1 and CDR2: MNHNS and SASEGT. The V end lost 2 bases, the J end lost 0 bases, and 8 bases lay between the germline ends. Written as DNA, the CDR3 is TGTGCCAGCAGTGAACTCCAGGTTAGCAATCAGCCCCAGCATTTT. Translation: CASSELQVSNQPQHF.